These T cell receptor beta chains were read from a single sample in a study of blood T cell repertoires in COVID-19. The method was immunoSEQ multiplex PCR; TCRdb's version includes in-frame clones alone and lacks a portion of them. The sample records 200,000 to 250,000 clones, approximately 83% being singletons. Specimen: peripheral blood. The source is a woman aged 55 to 70 with acute or convalescent COVID-19. Both conserved end residues are part of each CDR3. Each record gives: V gene, J gene, clone size, D gene, CDR3 DNA, CDR3 protein. The D gene is left open where the match is weak. A clone size is listed for some rows: how often the clone was seen (once, few, many), or a class if it is expanded.

TRBV5-6	TRBJ1-3	-	TRBD1	TGTGCCAGCAGCTTGACAGGGGGCGGTGGAAACACCATATATTTT	CASSLTGGGGNTIYF
TRBV20-1	TRBJ2-7	-	-	TGCAGTGCTAGTCGTCAGGGTCACTCCTACGAGCAGTACTTC	CSASRQGHSYEQYF
TRBV6-1	TRBJ2-5	-	-	TGTGCCAGCAGTGAGCCGGGAGTGAAAGAGACCCAGTACTTC	CASSEPGVKETQYF
TRBV7-9	TRBJ1-6	-	TRBD1	TGTGCCAGCAGCGTACAGGGGAATTCACCCCTCCACTTT	CASSVQGNSPLHF
TRBV19	TRBJ1-5	few	-	TGTGCCAGTAGTAGCACAGGGCCCCTGGCCCAGCATTTT	CASSSTGPLAQHF
TRBV7-9	TRBJ2-2	once	TRBD1	TGTGCCAGCAGCCGACAGGGGGTGAACACCGGGGAGCTGTTTTTT	CASSRQGVNTGELFF
TRBV6-5	TRBJ2-7	-	TRBD2	TGTGCCAGCAGAAACATAGCGGGGGGGTTTGGCGAGCAGTACTTC	CASRNIAGGFGEQYF
TRBV5-6	TRBJ2-7	once	-	TGTGCCAGCAGCCCACTGGGACTGAAAACCTACGAGCAGTACTTC	CASSPLGLKTYEQYF
TRBV19	TRBJ1-1	-	-	TGTGCCAGTAAGAACGAGGGGGGGACTGAAGCTTTCTTT	CASKNEGGTEAFF
TRBV7-2	TRBJ2-1	once	TRBD2	TGTGCCAGCAGCTTAGAACGTAGGGTAGCGGGGGAGCAGTTCTTC	CASSLERRVAGEQFF
TRBV6-5	TRBJ2-1	-	-	TGTGCCAGCAGTTACCGGCCGGGCGGGGATGAGCAGTTCTTC	CASSYRPGGDEQFF
TRBV19	TRBJ1-1	few	-	TGTGCCAGTAGTATACGGCAGGGAGGCCTTACCATGAACACTGAAGCTTTCTTT	CASSIRQGGLTMNTEAFF
TRBV9	TRBJ1-2	-	TRBD1	TGTGCCAGCAGCGCGACAGGGGCCATCCCTGAGGGCTACACCTTC	CASSATGAIPEGYTF
TRBV2	TRBJ2-2	-	-	TGTGCCAGCAGTAAGAGCTCTAACACCGGGGAGCTGTTTTTT	CASSKSSNTGELFF
TRBV6-5	TRBJ2-1	-	-	TGTGCCAGCAGCTTTGACAGGAGCTCCTACAATGAGCAGTTCTTC	CASSFDRSSYNEQFF
TRBV6-5	TRBJ1-2	-	TRBD1	TGTGCCAGCAGGGATAACAGGGGGTCGGGTGGCTACACCTTC	CASRDNRGSGGYTF
TRBV28	TRBJ1-4	few	-	TGTGCCAGCAGTTTGATGAGGGATGAAAAACTGTTTTTT	CASSLMRDEKLFF
TRBV6-5	TRBJ1-5	once	-	TGTGCCAGCAGACCACAGGAATATAGCAATCAGCCCCAGCATTTT	CASRPQEYSNQPQHF
TRBV4-1	TRBJ2-3	-	TRBD2	TGCGCCAGCAGCCAGGTCCTAGCGGGGGGGCAGCGTGGCACAGATACGCAGTATTTT	CASSQVLAGGQRGTDTQYF
TRBV4-1	TRBJ2-3	-	TRBD2	TGCGCCAGCAGCCAAGGACAAGCGGGGGGGATCACAGATACGCAGTATTTT	CASSQGQAGGITDTQYF
TRBV6-5	TRBJ1-1	-	TRBD1	TGTGCCAGCAGTTTGGGACAGGGCGGGAGGAACACTGAAGCTTTCTTT	CASSLGQGGRNTEAFF
TRBV5-4	TRBJ1-6	-	TRBD1	TGTGCCAGCAGCAGGGACAGGCCCGGATATAATTCACCCCTCCACTTT	CASSRDRPGYNSPLHF
TRBV7-8	TRBJ1-2	-	TRBD1	TGTGCCAGCAGCCCCGGGACAGGGAATGGCTACACCTTC	CASSPGTGNGYTF
TRBV7-3	TRBJ2-1	-	TRBD2	TGTGCCAGCAGCACACTAGCGGGGGGTTACAATGAGCAGTTCTTC	CASSTLAGGYNEQFF
TRBV7-9	TRBJ1-5	-	TRBD1	TGTGCCAGCAGCTTAGCCACAGGGGGCGGTCAGCCCCAGCATTTT	CASSLATGGGQPQHF
TRBV5-8	TRBJ1-5	-	-	TGTGCCAGCAGCTTAGTGGTCCTAGGCCCCCAGCATTTT	CASSLVVLGPQHF
TRBV6-5	TRBJ1-2	-	-	TGTGCCAGCACTACTCTGGGGGGAAACTATGGCTACACCTTC	CASTTLGGNYGYTF
TRBV11-2	TRBJ1-2	few	-	TGTGCCAGCAGCTTAAATCAGGGGCGCGGAGGCTACACCTTC	CASSLNQGRGGYTF
TRBV15	TRBJ2-1	-	TRBD2	TGTGCCACCAGCAGATCCATTAGCGGGGGGGCGTCAAATGAGCAGTTCTTC	CATSRSISGGASNEQFF
TRBV5-6	TRBJ1-2	few	-	TGTGCCAGCAGCTTGCAGGGGTCTAACTATGGCTACACCTTC	CASSLQGSNYGYTF
TRBV7-6	TRBJ2-7	-	-	TGTGCCAGCAGCTTAGCCAGTACCTACGAGCAGTACTTC	CASSLASTYEQYF